This T cell receptor (beta chain) was found in a study of cytomegalovirus exposure and HLA in healthy donors. Study results and caveats: Excluded: some indistinguishable V segments such as TRBV6-2 and TRBV6-3. In vitro assays verified that a few CMV-associated chains recognized CMV antigens specifically.

From germline, CDR1 is DFQATT and CDR2 SNEGSKA (reference sequence). Trimming left V 5 bases short and J 6 bases short, with 7 bases between. The CDR3 loop spans 10 amino acids. The PCR was carried out with 60 Vbeta primers and 13 Jbeta primers. The method was immunoSEQ multiplex PCR; TCRdb's version includes in-frame clones alone and lacks a portion of them. The sample includes 95,000 to 100,000 clones, less than 80% of them seen just once. For this clone: As yet, its antigen is unknown.

The receptor was derived from a man in his forties in good health and CMV-seronegative. The rearrangement links TRBV20-1 to TRBJ1-2; D gene uncertain. Sequenced sample: PBMCs. The CDR3 DNA sequence: TGCAGTGCTCACAACGATGGCTACACCTTC. It encodes CSAHNDGYTF.